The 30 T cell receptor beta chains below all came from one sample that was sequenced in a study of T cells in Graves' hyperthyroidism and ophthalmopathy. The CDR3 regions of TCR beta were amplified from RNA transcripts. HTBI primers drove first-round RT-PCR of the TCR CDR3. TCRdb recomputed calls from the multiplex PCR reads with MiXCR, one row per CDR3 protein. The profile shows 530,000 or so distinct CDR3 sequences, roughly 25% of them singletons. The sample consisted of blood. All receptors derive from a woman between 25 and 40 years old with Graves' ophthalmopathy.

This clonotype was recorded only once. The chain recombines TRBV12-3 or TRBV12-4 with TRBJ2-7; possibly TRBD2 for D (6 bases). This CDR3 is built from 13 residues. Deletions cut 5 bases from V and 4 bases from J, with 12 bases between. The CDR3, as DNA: TGTGCCAGCAGTCGGGACTTCCAATACGAGCAGTACTTC. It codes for CASSRDFQYEQYF.

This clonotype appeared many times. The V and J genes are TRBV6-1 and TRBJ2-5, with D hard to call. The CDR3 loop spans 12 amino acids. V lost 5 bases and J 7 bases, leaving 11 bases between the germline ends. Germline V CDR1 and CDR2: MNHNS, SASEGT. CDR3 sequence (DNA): TGTGCCAGCAGTTCTGGGGTGAGGACCCAGTACTTC. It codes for CASSSGVRTQYF.

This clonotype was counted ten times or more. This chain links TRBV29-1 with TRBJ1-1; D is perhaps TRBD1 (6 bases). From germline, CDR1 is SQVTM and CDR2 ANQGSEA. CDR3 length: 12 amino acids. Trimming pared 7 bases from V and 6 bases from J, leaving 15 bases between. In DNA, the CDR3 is TGCAGCGACACACTACAGGGCGCTGAAGCTTTCTTT. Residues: CSDTLQGAEAFF.

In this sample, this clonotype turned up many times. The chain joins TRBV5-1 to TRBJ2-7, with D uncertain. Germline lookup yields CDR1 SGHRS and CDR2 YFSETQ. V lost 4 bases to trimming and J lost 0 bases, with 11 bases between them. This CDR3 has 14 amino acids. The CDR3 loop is CASSKDGYSYEQYF. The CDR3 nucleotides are TGCGCCAGCAGCAAGGACGGGTACTCCTACGAGCAGTACTTC.

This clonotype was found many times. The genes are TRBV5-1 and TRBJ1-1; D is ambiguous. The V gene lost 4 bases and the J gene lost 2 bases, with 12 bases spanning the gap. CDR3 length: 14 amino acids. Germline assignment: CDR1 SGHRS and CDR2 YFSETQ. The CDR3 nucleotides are TGCGCCAGCAGCCCATCGACCACCAACACTGAAGCTTTCTTT. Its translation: CASSPSTTNTEAFF.

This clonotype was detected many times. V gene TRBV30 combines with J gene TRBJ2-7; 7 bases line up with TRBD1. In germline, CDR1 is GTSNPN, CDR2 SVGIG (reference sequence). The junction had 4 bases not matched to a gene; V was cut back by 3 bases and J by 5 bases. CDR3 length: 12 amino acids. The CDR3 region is CAWSRQGNEQYF. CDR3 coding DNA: TGTGCCTGGAGCAGACAGGGCAACGAGCAGTACTTC.

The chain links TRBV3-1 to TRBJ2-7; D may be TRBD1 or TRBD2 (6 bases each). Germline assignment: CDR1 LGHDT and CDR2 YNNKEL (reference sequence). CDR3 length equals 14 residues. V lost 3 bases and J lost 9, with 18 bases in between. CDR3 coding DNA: TGTGCCAGCAGCCAGTCCGGGGGCCACCTCGGGCAGTACTTC. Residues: CASSQSGGHLGQYF.

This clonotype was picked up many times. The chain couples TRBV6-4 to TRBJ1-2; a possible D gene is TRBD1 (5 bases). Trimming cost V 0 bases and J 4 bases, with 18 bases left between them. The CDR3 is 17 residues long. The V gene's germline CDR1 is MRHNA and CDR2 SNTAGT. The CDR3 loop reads CASSDSGTPPGIYGYTF. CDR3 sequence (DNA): TGTGCCAGCAGTGACTCGGGGACCCCACCAGGGATCTATGGCTACACCTTC.

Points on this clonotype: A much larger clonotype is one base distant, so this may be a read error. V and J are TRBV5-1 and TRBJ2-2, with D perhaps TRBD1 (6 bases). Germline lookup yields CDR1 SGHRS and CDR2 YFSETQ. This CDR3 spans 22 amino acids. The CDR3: CASSVGPGHLPQGLANTGELCF. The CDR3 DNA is TGCGCCAGCAGCGTGGGACCGGGACACTTGCCCCAAGGTCTTGCGAACACCGGGGAGCTGTGTTTT.

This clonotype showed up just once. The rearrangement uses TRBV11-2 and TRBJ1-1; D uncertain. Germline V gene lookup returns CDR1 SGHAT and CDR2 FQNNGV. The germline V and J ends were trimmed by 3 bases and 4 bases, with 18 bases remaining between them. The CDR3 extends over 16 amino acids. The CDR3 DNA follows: TGTGCCAGCAGCTTCCCCGGCTCCGTTAGGGTCACTGAAGCTTTCTTT. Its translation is CASSFPGSVRVTEAFF.

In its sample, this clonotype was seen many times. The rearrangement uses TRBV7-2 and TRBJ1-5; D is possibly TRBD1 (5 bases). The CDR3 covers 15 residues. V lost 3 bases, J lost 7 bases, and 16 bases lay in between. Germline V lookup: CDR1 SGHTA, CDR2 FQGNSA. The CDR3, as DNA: TGTGCCAGCAGCTTCCGAGGTGGGGGTATACAGCCCCAGCATTTT. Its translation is CASSFRGGGIQPQHF.

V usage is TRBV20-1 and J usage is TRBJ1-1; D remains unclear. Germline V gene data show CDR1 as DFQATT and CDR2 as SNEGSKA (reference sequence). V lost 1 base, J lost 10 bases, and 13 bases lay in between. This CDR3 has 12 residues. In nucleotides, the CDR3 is TGCAGTGCTAGAGTAACTGAGGTGGGAGCTTTCTTT. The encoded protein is CSARVTEVGAFF.

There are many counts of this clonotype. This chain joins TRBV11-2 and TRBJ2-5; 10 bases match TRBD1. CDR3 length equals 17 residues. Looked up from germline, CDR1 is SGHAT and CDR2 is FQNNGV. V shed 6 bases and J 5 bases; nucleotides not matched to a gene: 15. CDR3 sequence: CASRHSPGQGIVETQYF. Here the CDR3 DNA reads TGTGCCAGCAGGCATTCCCCGGGACAGGGGATTGTCGAGACCCAGTACTTC. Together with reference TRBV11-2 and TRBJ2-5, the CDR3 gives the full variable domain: EAGVAQSPRYKIIEKRQSVAFWCNPISGHATLYWYQQILGQGPKLLIQFQNNGVVDDSQLPKDRFSAERLKGVDSTLKIQPAKLEDSAVYLCASRHSPGQGIVETQYFGPGTRLLVL.

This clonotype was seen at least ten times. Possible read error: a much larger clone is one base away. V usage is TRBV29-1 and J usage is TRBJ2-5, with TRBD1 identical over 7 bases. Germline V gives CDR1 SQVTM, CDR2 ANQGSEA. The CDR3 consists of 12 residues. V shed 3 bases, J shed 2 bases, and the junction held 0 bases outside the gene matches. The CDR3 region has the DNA TGCAGCGTTGAGGGACAGCAAGAGACCCAGTACTTC. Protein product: CSVEGQQETQYF.

In nucleotides, the CDR3 is TGTGCCAGTAGTTCTAATCGACAGGGGGCCGGGATGACTGAAGCTTTCTTT. Translation gives CASSSNRQGAGMTEAFF. The genes are TRBV19 and TRBJ1-1, with 10 bases identical to TRBD1. The V gene's germline CDR1 is LNHDA and CDR2 SQIVND (reference sequence). The trim removed 5 bases at V and 5 bases at J, leaving 14 bases unmatched. CDR3 length: 17 amino acids. The full variable domain, its missing parts supplied by reference TRBV19 and TRBJ1-1, is DGGITQSPKYLFRKEGQNVTLSCEQNLNHDAMYWYRQDPGQGLRLIYYSQIVNDFQKGDIAEGYSVSREKKESFPLTVTSAQKNPTAFYLCASSSNRQGAGMTEAFFGQGTRLTVV.

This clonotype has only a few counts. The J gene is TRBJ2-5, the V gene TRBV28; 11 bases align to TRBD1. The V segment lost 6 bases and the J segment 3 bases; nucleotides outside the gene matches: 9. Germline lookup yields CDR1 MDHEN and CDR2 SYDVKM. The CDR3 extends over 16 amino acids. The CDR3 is CASSRGGGQGEETQYF. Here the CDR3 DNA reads TGTGCCAGCAGCAGGGGCGGGGGACAGGGGGAAGAGACCCAGTACTTC.

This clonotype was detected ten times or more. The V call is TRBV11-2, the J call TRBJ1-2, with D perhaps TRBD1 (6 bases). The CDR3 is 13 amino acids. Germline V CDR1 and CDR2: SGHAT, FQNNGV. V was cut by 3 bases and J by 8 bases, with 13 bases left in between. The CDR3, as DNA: TGTGCCAGCAGCTTTGCAGGGGCGGAGGGCTACACCTTC. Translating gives CASSFAGAEGYTF.

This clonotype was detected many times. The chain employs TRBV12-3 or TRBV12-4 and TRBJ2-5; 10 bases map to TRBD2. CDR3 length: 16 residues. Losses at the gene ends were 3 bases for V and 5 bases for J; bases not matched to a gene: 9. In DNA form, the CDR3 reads TGTGCCAGCAGTTTGCGAAGCGGGGGGGTCGAGGAGACCCAGTACTTC. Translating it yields CASSLRSGGVEETQYF.

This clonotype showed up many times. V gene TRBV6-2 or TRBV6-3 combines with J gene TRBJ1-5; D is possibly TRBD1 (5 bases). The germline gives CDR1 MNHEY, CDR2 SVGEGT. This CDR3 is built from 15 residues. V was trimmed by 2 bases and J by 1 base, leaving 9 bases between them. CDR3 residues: CASSYRGGSNQPQHF. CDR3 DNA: TGTGCCAGCAGTTACCGGGGCGGGAGCAATCAGCCCCAGCATTTT.

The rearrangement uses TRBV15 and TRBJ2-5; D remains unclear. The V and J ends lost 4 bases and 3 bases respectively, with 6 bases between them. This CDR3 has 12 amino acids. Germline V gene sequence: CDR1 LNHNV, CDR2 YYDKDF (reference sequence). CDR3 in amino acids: CATSTYEETQYF. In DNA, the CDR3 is TGTGCCACCAGCACGTACGAAGAGACCCAGTACTTC. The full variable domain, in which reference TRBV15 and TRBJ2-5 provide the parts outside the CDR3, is DAMVIQNPRYQVTQFGKPVTLSCSQTLNHNVMYWYQQKSSQAPKLLFHYYDKDFNNEADTPDNFQSRRPNTSFCFLDIRSPGLGDTAMYLCATSTYEETQYFGPGTRLLVL.

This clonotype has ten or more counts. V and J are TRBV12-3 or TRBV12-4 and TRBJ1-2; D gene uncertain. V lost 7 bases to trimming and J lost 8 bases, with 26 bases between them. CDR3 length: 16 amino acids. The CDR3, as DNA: TGTGCCAGCACCAGAAGGACCCCTATATTCGTTTCGGGCTACACCTTC. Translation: CASTRRTPIFVSGYTF.

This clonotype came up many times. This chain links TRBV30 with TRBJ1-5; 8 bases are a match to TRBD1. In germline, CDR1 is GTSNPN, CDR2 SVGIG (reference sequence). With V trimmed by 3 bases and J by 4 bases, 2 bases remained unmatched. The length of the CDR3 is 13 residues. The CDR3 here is CAWRGQVNQPQHF. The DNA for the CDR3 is TGTGCCTGGAGGGGACAGGTGAATCAGCCCCAGCATTTT.

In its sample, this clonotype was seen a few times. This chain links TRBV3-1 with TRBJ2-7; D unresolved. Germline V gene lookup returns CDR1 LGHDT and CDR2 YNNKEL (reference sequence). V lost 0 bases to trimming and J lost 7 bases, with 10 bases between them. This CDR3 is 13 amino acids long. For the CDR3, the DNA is TGTGCCAGCAGCCAAGATGCTTTGACAGAGCAGTACTTC. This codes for CASSQDALTEQYF.

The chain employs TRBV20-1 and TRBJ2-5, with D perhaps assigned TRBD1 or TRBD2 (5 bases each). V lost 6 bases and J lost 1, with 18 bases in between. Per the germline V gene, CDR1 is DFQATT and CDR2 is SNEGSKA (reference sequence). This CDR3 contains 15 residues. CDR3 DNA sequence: TGCAGTGCGACCCCGGTGGGGACCACCCAAGAGACCCAGTACTTC. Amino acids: CSATPVGTTQETQYF.

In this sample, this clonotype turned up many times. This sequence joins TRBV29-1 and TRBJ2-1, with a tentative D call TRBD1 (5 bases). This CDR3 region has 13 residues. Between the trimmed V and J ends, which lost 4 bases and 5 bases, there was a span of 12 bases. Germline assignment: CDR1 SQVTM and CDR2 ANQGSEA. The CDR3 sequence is CSVAHRRDNEQFF. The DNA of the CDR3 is TGCAGCGTTGCTCACAGGCGCGACAATGAGCAGTTCTTC.

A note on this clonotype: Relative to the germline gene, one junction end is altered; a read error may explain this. The CDR3 DNA reads TGCGCCAGCAGCCAAGAGAGGACTGAAGCTTTCTTT. It codes for CASSQERTEAFF. The rearrangement uses TRBV3-1 and TRBJ1-1; the D is unclear. The germline V gene encodes CDR1 LGHDT and CDR2 YNNKEL (reference sequence). The CDR3 is 12 amino acids.

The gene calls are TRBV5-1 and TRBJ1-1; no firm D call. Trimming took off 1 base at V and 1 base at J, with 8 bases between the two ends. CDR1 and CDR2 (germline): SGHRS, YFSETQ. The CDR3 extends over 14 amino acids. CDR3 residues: CASSLLLANTEAFF. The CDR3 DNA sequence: TGCGCCAGCAGCTTGTTATTGGCGAACACTGAAGCTTTCTTT.

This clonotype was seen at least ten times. CDR3 amino acids: CASSGDRANTIYF. The CDR3 DNA is TGTGCCAGCAGTGGGGACAGGGCAAACACCATATATTTT. The chain joins TRBV12-3 or TRBV12-4 to TRBJ1-3; TRBD1 agrees at 9 bases. The CDR3 is made up of 13 amino acids. V dropped 5 bases and J dropped 6; count of bases not matched to a gene: 2.

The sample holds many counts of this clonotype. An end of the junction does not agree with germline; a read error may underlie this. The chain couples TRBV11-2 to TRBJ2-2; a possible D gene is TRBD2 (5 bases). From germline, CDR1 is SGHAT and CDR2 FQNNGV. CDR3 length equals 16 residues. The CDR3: CASTPARRGDTGKLFF. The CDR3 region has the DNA TGTGCCAGCACCCCAGCCCGCCGGGGAGACACCGGGAAGCTGTTTTTT.

This CDR3 reads CSVAGTGADYGYTF. The DNA of the CDR3 is TGCAGCGTCGCCGGGACAGGGGCCGACTATGGCTACACCTTC. The rearrangement links TRBV29-1 to TRBJ1-2; 10 nucleotides align to TRBD1. Germline CDR1 reads SQVTM; CDR2 reads ANQGSEA. The CDR3 runs to 14 residues. After removal of 6 bases from V and 3 bases from J, the junction contained 7 bases not matched to a gene. Full variable domain (remainder filled in from reference TRBV29-1 and TRBJ1-2): SAVISQKPSRDICQRGTSLTIQCQVDSQVTMMFWYRQQPGQSLTLIATANQGSEATYESGFVIDKFPISRPNLTFSTLTVSNMSPEDSSIYLCSVAGTGADYGYTFGSGTRLTVV.